The 6 T cell receptor beta chains listed next were all sequenced from one sample in a study of cytotoxic CD8 clonotypes in ibrutinib-treated CLL. Sequencing was performed with immunoSEQ multiplex PCR; in TCRdb, only in-frame clones are kept and a portion is missing. The data hold 270,000 or so clones, with approximately 76% observed a single time. Source: PBMCs, taken at disease progression, from a patient treated with ibrutinib. The origin of the receptors is a human donor with chronic lymphocytic leukemia.

The J gene is TRBJ2-7, the V gene TRBV27; 7 bases are a match to TRBD1. CDR1 and CDR2 (germline): MNHEY, SMNVEV (reference sequence). The CDR3 has 15 residues. Germline trimming cut 0 bases from V and 1 base from J; bases unmatched to any gene: 3. The CDR3 region is CASSLSPTGSYEQYF. In DNA form, the CDR3 reads TGTGCCAGCAGTTTATCACCGACAGGGTCCTACGAGCAGTACTTC.

V and J are TRBV28 and TRBJ1-2, with D unresolved. Trimming shortened V by 5 bases and J by 4 bases, and 8 bases separated the two germline ends. This CDR3 is 12 amino acids long. Germline lookup yields CDR1 MDHEN and CDR2 SYDVKM. The DNA of the CDR3 is TGTGCCAGCAGTCCCCCGGTCTATGGCTACACCTTC. It encodes CASSPPVYGYTF.

J is TRBJ1-1 and V is TRBV4-1; no firm D call. The V end was cut by 0 bases, the J end by 7 bases, with 15 bases between. There are 15 residues in the CDR3. CDR1 MGHRA and CDR2 YSYEKL come from the germline V gene. The CDR3 DNA follows: TGCGCCAGCAGCCAAGATGATACCTCCCGGTTTGAAGCTTTCTTT. This codes for CASSQDDTSRFEAFF.

CDR3 in amino acids: CASSPGQVYGYTF. CDR3 nucleotides: TGTGCCAGCAGTCCGGGACAGGTCTATGGCTACACCTTC. The chain couples TRBV28 to TRBJ1-2, with TRBD1 identical over 8 bases. CDR3 length: 13 residues. The V and J ends lost 5 bases and 4 bases, in that order; junction bases with no gene match: 3. CDR1 is MDHEN, CDR2 SYDVKM, per germline.

The chain has TRBV14 and TRBJ1-2; no clear D gene. CDR1 SGHDN and CDR2 FVKESK come from the germline V gene. The CDR3 has 18 amino acids. V was trimmed by 0 bases and J by 5 bases, leaving 22 bases between them. DNA for the CDR3: TGTGCCAGCAGCCAAGAAGTTCCTTGGGCGGGCGTCCGGTATGGCTACACCTTC. Protein sequence: CASSQEVPWAGVRYGYTF.

In this sample, this clone turned up a few times. This chain connects TRBV9 to TRBJ2-2; D ambiguous. CDR3 length: 12 amino acids. The V gene's germline CDR1 is SGDLS and CDR2 YYNGEE. With 1 base removed from V and 6 bases from J, the gap between germline ends came to 4 bases. CDR3 residues: CASSVLPGELFF. CDR3 in DNA: TGTGCCAGCAGCGTACTTCCCGGGGAGCTGTTTTTT.